The present T cell receptor beta chain was sequenced within a study of persistence of HIV-infected CD4 T cells. This was the immunoSEQ version 4 assay in survey mode. Generated by immunoSEQ multiplex PCR, the TCRdb table keeps only in-frame clones and is missing some. Found here are roughly 43,000 clones, 80% to 90% of them singletons; the top ten hold around 0.92%. A word on this clone: What it binds is not known.

General study results and limits: TCRbeta richness was lower in CMV- and Gag-responding cells than in anti-CD3/anti-CD28-responding cells.

Anti-CD3/anti-CD28 beads served as a nonspecific positive control stimulus. CD4+ T cells upregulating both CD40 ligand and CD69 were sorted as responding cells. CD8+ T cells were removed from PBMCs prior to stimulation. For around 20 hours, CD8-depleted PBMCs received anti-CD28/CD49d costimulation, a CD40-blocking antibody and enfuvirtide. Germline-derived CDR1 and CDR2 are SGHKS and YYEKEE (reference sequence). The junction had 8 bases not matched to a gene; V was cut back by 0 bases and J by 4 bases. The CDR3 runs to 16 residues. This sequence joins TRBV5-5 and TRBJ1-1; 8 nucleotides line up with TRBD1. The starting material was CD4+ T cells sorted from PBMCs after roughly 18-hour stimulation, obtained from a patient who received antiretroviral therapy. The receptor comes from an adult man with HIV who was CMV-seropositive. The CDR3 protein is CASSLAGQGATTEAFF. For the CDR3, the DNA is TGTGCCAGCAGCTTGGCGGGGCAGGGGGCGACCACTGAAGCTTTCTTT.